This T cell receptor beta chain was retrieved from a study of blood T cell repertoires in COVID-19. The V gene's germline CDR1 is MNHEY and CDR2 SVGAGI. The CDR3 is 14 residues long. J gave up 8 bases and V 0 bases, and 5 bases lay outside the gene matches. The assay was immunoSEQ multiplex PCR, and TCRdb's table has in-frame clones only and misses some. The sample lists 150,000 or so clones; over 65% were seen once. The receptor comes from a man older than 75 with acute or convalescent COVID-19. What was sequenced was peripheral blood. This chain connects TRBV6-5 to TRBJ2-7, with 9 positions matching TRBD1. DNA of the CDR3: TGTGCCAGCAGTTACTCTAGGGACAGGGCACAGCAGTACTTC. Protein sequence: CASSYSRDRAQQYF.